The 27 T cell receptor beta chains reported below all come from one sample, sequenced in a study of blood T cell repertoires in COVID-19. Assay used: immunoSEQ multiplex PCR; TCRdb lists only in-frame clones, some missing. This sample yields 150,000 or so clones, of which roughly 80% are seen a single time; 5% belongs to the top ten. Material for sequencing was peripheral blood. These receptors came from a woman in her 70s with COVID-19, enrolled during active disease.

The V call is TRBV7-2, the J call TRBJ2-7; 10 positions match TRBD2. V shed 5 bases, J shed 0 bases, and the junction held 4 bases outside the gene matches. Germline V gene lookup returns CDR1 SGHTA and CDR2 FQGNSA. This CDR3 has 15 amino acids. The CDR3 sequence: CASSPSGGHSYEQYF. The CDR3 DNA sequence: TGTGCCAGCAGCCCTAGCGGGGGCCACTCCTACGAGCAGTACTTC.

The chain has TRBV7-6 and TRBJ2-2; D remains unclear. Germline V gene data show CDR1 as SGHVS and CDR2 as FNYEAQ. Trimming left V 1 base short and J 1 base short, with 10 bases between. CDR3 length equals 16 residues. Here the CDR3 DNA reads TGTGCCAGCAGCTTAGATAGTAGCATGAACACCGGGGAGCTGTTTTTT. Translated: CASSLDSSMNTGELFF.

The V gene is TRBV6-1, the J gene TRBJ2-3; D not certain. Trimming pared 1 base from V and 4 bases from J, leaving 6 bases between. Germline V gives CDR1 MNHNS, CDR2 SASEGT. The CDR3 consists of 13 residues. CDR3 in DNA: TGTGCCAGCAGTGAAGACTACCCAGATACGCAGTATTTT. Its protein is CASSEDYPDTQYF.

This clone was seen a few times. This chain connects TRBV7-2 to TRBJ1-5; 7 positions agree with TRBD1. V was clipped by 3 bases and J by 2 bases; unmatched bases: 4. This CDR3 is 15 amino acids long. CDR1 is SGHTA and CDR2 is FQGNSA in the germline V gene. The CDR3 loop reads CASSFSQGGNQPQHF. In DNA form, the CDR3 reads TGTGCCAGCAGCTTCTCGCAGGGGGGCAATCAGCCCCAGCATTTT. The full variable domain, rest sourced from reference TRBV7-2 and TRBJ1-5, is GAGVSQSPSNKVTEKGKDVELRCDPISGHTALYWYRQSLGQGLEFLIYFQGNSAPDKSGLPSDRFSAERTGGSVSTLTIQRTQQEDSAVYLCASSFSQGGNQPQHFGDGTRLSIL.

This clone was recorded a few times. V usage is TRBV4-2 and J usage is TRBJ1-4; D is perhaps TRBD1 (6 bases). CDR1 and CDR2 from the germline V gene are LGHNA and YNFKEQ. This CDR3 is built from 16 residues. V was trimmed by 1 base and J by 3 bases, leaving 12 bases between them. The CDR3: CASSQVKDSANEKLFF. CDR3 bases: TGTGCCAGCAGCCAAGTTAAGGACAGTGCTAATGAAAAACTGTTTTTT.

The chain carries TRBV4-2 and TRBJ2-1; 15 bases match TRBD2. The CDR3 is 17 residues long. The ends lost 4 bases at V and 4 bases at J; junction bases unmatched: 5. CDR1 and CDR2 from the germline V gene are LGHNA and YNFKEQ. The CDR3 sequence: CASSRTSGGAAYNEQFF. The CDR3 coding sequence is TGTGCCAGCAGCCGGACTAGCGGGGGGGCTGCTTACAATGAGCAGTTCTTC.

V is TRBV4-2 and J is TRBJ2-3; 16 bases agree with TRBD2. Per the germline V gene, CDR1 is LGHNA and CDR2 is YNFKEQ. V was pared by 1 base and J by 4 bases, with 2 bases of the junction left unmatched. CDR3 length: 17 amino acids. CDR3: CASSQVGLAGGSDTQYF. The CDR3 bases are TGTGCCAGCAGCCAAGTGGGACTAGCGGGGGGGTCAGATACGCAGTATTTT.

The V call is TRBV10-3, the J call TRBJ2-1; 7 bases map to TRBD1. The CDR3 sequence is 13 residues long. Trimming removed 11 bases from V and 15 bases from J; junction bases left unmatched: 19. CDR1 is ENHRY, CDR2 SYGVKD, per germline. The CDR3 sequence: CASREGARPIPFF. Written as DNA, the CDR3 is TGTGCCTCCCGAGAGGGGGCAAGGCCAATACCGTTCTTC.

The chain carries TRBV5-1 and TRBJ1-2; D perhaps matches TRBD1 (6 bases). Germline CDR1 reads SGHRS; CDR2 reads YFSETQ. V was trimmed by 4 bases and J by 2 bases, leaving 18 bases between them. The CDR3 covers 16 residues. The chain's CDR3 is CASSRAGVAGNYGYTF. CDR3 sequence (DNA): TGCGCCAGCAGCAGGGCAGGGGTGGCTGGGAACTATGGCTACACCTTC.

This rearrangement joins TRBV4-2 to TRBJ1-1, with TRBD1 matching over 7 bases. This CDR3 region has 13 residues. The V and J ends lost 4 bases and 10 bases, in that order; junction bases with no gene match: 9. CDR1 and CDR2 from the germline V gene are LGHNA and YNFKEQ. CDR3 nucleotides: TGTGCCAGCAGCCTAGACAGGGCAGGGCGAGCTTTCTTT. Its translation is CASSLDRAGRAFF.

V usage is TRBV4-2 and J usage is TRBJ1-2, with 8 bases identical to TRBD1. The V gene end was trimmed by 3 bases and the J gene end by 2 bases; junction bases not matched to a gene: 8. Germline values: CDR1 LGHNA, CDR2 YNFKEQ. This CDR3 contains 16 residues. CDR3 coding DNA: TGTGCCAGCAGCCACAGACAGGGGACCCCGAACTATGGCTACACCTTC. Protein product: CASSHRQGTPNYGYTF.

This clone has only one observation. CDR3: CASSQNHLDTQYF. CDR3 DNA: TGCGCCAGCAGCCAAAATCACTTGGATACGCAGTATTTT. V is TRBV4-3 and J is TRBJ2-3; no definite D call. This CDR3 region has 13 residues. V was pared by 2 bases and J by 6 bases, with 9 bases between. The germline CDR1 and CDR2 sequences are LGHNA and YSLEER.

This clone occurred a few times. At one end the junction does not follow the germline gene, possibly because of a read error. The V call is TRBV2, the J call TRBJ2-3, with 8 bases matching TRBD2. This CDR3 has 15 residues. CDR1 is SNHLY, CDR2 FYNNEI, per germline. This CDR3 reads CASSPTGLGTDTQYF. CDR3 nucleotides: TGTGCCAGCTCGCCCACGGGACTAGGCACGGATACGCAGTATTTT.

The rearrangement uses TRBV11-2 and TRBJ2-5; 7 nucleotides align to TRBD2. The CDR3 consists of 15 residues. Per germline, CDR1 SGHAT and CDR2 FQNNGV. Losses at the gene ends were 2 bases for V and 7 bases for J; bases not matched to a gene: 10. The CDR3 loop reads CASSLLAAGRGTQYF. The CDR3, as DNA: TGTGCCAGCAGCTTACTTGCAGCGGGGAGGGGGACCCAGTACTTC. Using reference TRBV11-2 and TRBJ2-5 for the parts outside the CDR3, the full variable domain is EAGVAQSPRYKIIEKRQSVAFWCNPISGHATLYWYQQILGQGPKLLIQFQNNGVVDDSQLPKDRFSAERLKGVDSTLKIQPAKLEDSAVYLCASSLLAAGRGTQYFGPGTRLLVL.

The chain combines TRBV4-3 with TRBJ1-5; maybe TRBD1 (6 bases). The ends were cut back, 0 bases at V and 7 bases at J, with 13 bases in the middle. This CDR3 is 15 amino acids long. CDR1 is LGHNA, CDR2 YSLEER, per germline. In DNA form, the CDR3 reads TGCGCCAGCAGCCAAGATGGGGGCAGAGACCAGCCCCAGCATTTT. It specifies CASSQDGGRDQPQHF.

This chain uses TRBV7-9 with TRBJ1-6; the D is unclear. With 1 base removed from V and 3 bases from J, the gap between germline ends came to 13 bases. In germline, CDR1 is SEHNR, CDR2 FQNEAQ (reference sequence). This CDR3 region has 17 residues. The CDR3 region is CASSLVGAVGYNSPLHF. As DNA, the CDR3 is TGTGCCAGCAGCTTAGTTGGAGCTGTGGGCTATAATTCACCCCTCCACTTT. Supplemented by reference TRBV7-9 and TRBJ1-6, the full variable domain reads DTGVSQNPRHKITKRGQNVTFRCDPISEHNRLYWYRQTLGQGPEFLTYFQNEAQLEKSRLLSDRFSAERPKGSFSTLEIQRTEQGDSAMYLCASSLVGAVGYNSPLHFGNGTRLTVT.

The rearrangement links TRBV4-2 to TRBJ1-3; no firm D call. The V gene lost 2 bases and the J gene lost 0 bases, with 11 bases spanning the gap. The CDR3 has 16 residues. CDR1 and CDR2 from the germline V gene are LGHNA and YNFKEQ. In DNA, the CDR3 is TGTGCCAGCAGCCAATCGGCGGGAAACTCTGGAAACACCATATATTTT. This sequence encodes CASSQSAGNSGNTIYF.

The chain links TRBV5-4 to TRBJ1-3; 11 bases fit TRBD1. Germline V CDR1 and CDR2: SGHNT, YYREEE (reference sequence). This CDR3 region has 18 residues. V trimming: 2 bases; J trimming: 0 bases; junction bases outside the gene matches: 7. The CDR3 protein is CASSLSVGQGASGNTIYF. The CDR3 nucleotides are TGTGCCAGCAGCTTATCTGTCGGACAGGGGGCCTCTGGAAACACCATATATTTT.

This chain links TRBV7-9 with TRBJ2-7; the D gene is possibly TRBD1 (5 bases). This CDR3 has 15 residues. Per germline, CDR1 SEHNR and CDR2 FQNEAQ (reference sequence). V lost 6 bases and J lost 3, with 18 bases in between. In nucleotides, the CDR3 is TGTGCCAGCAGACCCTTCTCCAGGGTTGACTACGAGCAGTACTTC. Encoded protein: CASRPFSRVDYEQYF.

The V call is TRBV10-2, the J call TRBJ2-2, with 7 bases matching TRBD2. This CDR3 comprises 16 residues. V shed 1 base and J 1 base; nucleotides not matched to a gene: 3. In germline, CDR1 is WSHSY, CDR2 SAAADI. The CDR3 DNA reads as TGCGCCAGCAGTGAGTACCGCGGGAGGAACACCGGGGAGCTGTTTTTT. Translated: CASSEYRGRNTGELFF.

The chain carries TRBV19 and TRBJ2-7; D gene ambiguous. Looked up from germline, CDR1 is LNHDA and CDR2 is SQIVND (reference sequence). The CDR3 is made up of 13 amino acids. The V gene lost 5 bases and the J gene lost 7 bases, with 15 bases spanning the gap. The CDR3 DNA sequence: TGTGCCAGTAGTGGATCAAGACTTGGGGAGCAGTACTTC. Residues: CASSGSRLGEQYF. The entire variable domain, with the rest obtained from reference TRBV19 and TRBJ2-7, is as follows: DGGITQSPKYLFRKEGQNVTLSCEQNLNHDAMYWYRQDPGQGLRLIYYSQIVNDFQKGDIAEGYSVSREKKESFPLTVTSAQKNPTAFYLCASSGSRLGEQYFGPGTRLTVT.

This chain joins TRBV5-1 and TRBJ1-5, with D possibly TRBD1 on 6 matching bases. V was clipped by 4 bases and J by 3 bases, with 11 bases between them. The CDR3 contains 14 residues. CDR1 is SGHRS and CDR2 is YFSETQ in the germline V gene. In DNA, the CDR3 is TGCGCCAGCAGCCCTGGACAGAACAATCAGCCCCAGCATTTT. It translates to CASSPGQNNQPQHF. Combining the CDR3 with reference TRBV5-1 and TRBJ1-5 gives the whole variable domain KAGVTQTPRYLIKTRGQQVTLSCSPISGHRSVSWYQQTPGQGLQFLFEYFSETQRNKGNFPGRFSGRQFSNSRSEMNVSTLELGDSALYLCASSPGQNNQPQHFGDGTRLSIL.

The gene calls are TRBV24-1 and TRBJ1-2, with 11 bases lining up with TRBD1. Per the germline V gene, CDR1 is KGHDR and CDR2 is SFDVKD. This CDR3 region has 17 residues. The junction had 12 bases not matched to a gene; V was cut back by 7 bases and J by 3 bases. CDR3 sequence: CATSAATPGQGDYGYTF. Here the CDR3 DNA reads TGTGCCACCAGCGCTGCCACCCCGGGACAGGGGGACTATGGCTACACCTTC.

The rearrangement links TRBV7-9 to TRBJ2-5; TRBD1 is a possible D gene (5 bases). From germline, CDR1 is SEHNR and CDR2 FQNEAQ (reference sequence). The V end was cut by 5 bases, the J end by 5 bases, with 18 bases between. The CDR3 has 15 amino acids. CDR3 nucleotide sequence: TGTGCCAGCAGCCAAGGGGCCTTCGAGAGGGAGACCCAGTACTTC. This translates into CASSQGAFERETQYF.

The V gene is TRBV11-2, the J gene TRBJ1-4; 10 nucleotides match TRBD1. CDR3 length: 14 residues. Germline trimming cut 6 bases from V and 8 bases from J; bases unmatched to any gene: 6. Germline V CDR1 and CDR2: SGHAT, FQNNGV. The CDR3 here is CASRETGGQEKLFF. The CDR3, as DNA: TGTGCCAGCAGAGAGACAGGGGGCCAGGAAAAACTGTTTTTT.

The V and J genes are TRBV11-2 and TRBJ1-1, with 7 bases fitting TRBD1. Germline CDR1 and CDR2: SGHAT and FQNNGV. The CDR3 length is 15 residues. With 8 bases clipped from V and 4 bases from J, the junction kept 13 bases outside the gene matches. CDR3 DNA sequence: TGTGCCAGCGGACCCGGAACAGGGGTTGCCACTGAAGCTTTCTTT. It yields the protein CASGPGTGVATEAFF.

This clone came up once. This chain connects TRBV7-2 to TRBJ1-2; D gene uncertain. Trimming took off 0 bases at V and 0 bases at J, with 2 bases between the two ends. Germline assignment: CDR1 SGHTA and CDR2 FQGNSA. This CDR3 has 13 amino acids. This CDR3 reads CASSLATNYGYTF. As DNA, the CDR3 is TGTGCCAGCAGCTTAGCCACTAACTATGGCTACACCTTC.